The 8 T cell receptor beta chains given below trace back to one sample, sequenced in a study of Graves' ophthalmopathy and Graves' hyperthyroidism. RNA transcripts yielded amplified TCR beta CDR3 regions. HTBI-primed first-round RT-PCR preceded second-round multiplex PCR. TCRdb recomputed calls from the multiplex PCR reads with MiXCR, one row per CDR3 protein. The data contain over a million distinct CDR3 sequences, about 40% of them seen just once; the ten biggest clones take up around 10%. Sequencing input: peripheral blood or thyroid tissue (not recorded which). The receptors derive from an adult man with Graves' hyperthyroidism.

The V and J genes are TRBV5-5 and TRBJ2-2; 7 nucleotides agree with TRBD2. Per germline, CDR1 SGHKS and CDR2 YYEKEE (reference sequence). This CDR3 is 16 amino acids long. Unmatched junction bases numbered 10, after V lost 4 bases and J lost 4 bases. The CDR3 spells CASSQGGSGLTGELFF. The DNA of the CDR3 is TGTGCCAGCAGCCAAGGTGGTAGCGGGCTCACCGGGGAGCTGTTTTTT.

As regards this clonotype: One end of the junction fails to match germline, which may point to a read error. The chain recombines TRBV12-3 or TRBV12-4 with TRBJ1-2, with 8 bases identical to TRBD1. The CDR3 extends over 11 amino acids. The CDR3 nucleotides read TGTGCCAGCAGCTCGGGGACAGGCCTTCGCTTT. This gives the protein CASSSGTGLRF.

The rearrangement joins TRBV5-1 to TRBJ1-1, with D uncertain. This CDR3 spans 14 amino acids. Germline CDR1 and CDR2: SGHRS and YFSETQ. V lost 6 bases, J lost 11 bases, and 23 bases lay in between. The CDR3 sequence is CASTPNEGGLGAFF. Written as DNA, the CDR3 is TGCGCCAGCACCCCTAATGAGGGAGGGTTGGGTGCTTTCTTT.

This clonotype was picked up many times. This chain joins TRBV4-2 and TRBJ1-4; D uncertain. V dropped 0 bases and J dropped 8 bases, with 4 bases sitting between them. The V gene's germline CDR1 is LGHNA and CDR2 YNFKEQ. CDR3 length: 12 residues. The CDR3, as DNA: TGTGCCAGCAGCCAAGAAAAGGAAAAACTGTTTTTT. It is translated as CASSQEKEKLFF.

The gene calls are TRBV29-1 and TRBJ2-3; the D gene is possibly TRBD1 (6 bases). CDR1 is SQVTM, CDR2 ANQGSEA, per germline. V shed 5 bases and J shed 4 bases, with 19 bases lying between them. CDR3 size: 15 residues. CDR3 protein: CSVSPKRDMSDTQYF. The CDR3 DNA sequence: TGCAGCGTTTCGCCCAAACGGGACATGTCAGATACGCAGTATTTT.

This chain connects TRBV27 to TRBJ1-1; TRBD1 might be the D (5 bases). Looked up from germline, CDR1 is MNHEY and CDR2 is SMNVEV (reference sequence). Trimming pared 7 bases from V and 4 bases from J, leaving 13 bases between. The CDR3 extends over 13 amino acids. For the CDR3, the DNA is TGTGCCAGCAAGTGGGGGGGGAGCACTGAAGCTTTCTTT. This sequence encodes CASKWGGSTEAFF.

This clonotype was recorded a few times. J is TRBJ2-5 and V is TRBV4-3; 9 bases match TRBD1. The V gene's germline CDR1 is LGHNA and CDR2 YSLEER. This CDR3 region has 17 residues. Trimming took 4 bases from V and 3 from J; bases not matched to a gene: 12. The CDR3 DNA is TGCGCCAGCAGCCCGGGACAGGGCCTCCCAGGAGAAGAGACCCAGTACTTC. The encoded protein is CASSPGQGLPGEETQYF.

The chain combines TRBV20-1 with TRBJ2-5; 10 nucleotides line up with TRBD2. Losses at the gene ends were 2 bases for V and 10 bases for J; bases not matched to a gene: 10. Germline V lookup: CDR1 DFQATT, CDR2 SNEGSKA (reference sequence). The CDR3 length is 14 residues. The CDR3 DNA reads as TGCAGTGCTAGACTAGCGGGGGCGAAGGTGATCCAGTACTTC. As protein: CSARLAGAKVIQYF.